The 10 T cell receptor beta chains below were found in one sample sequenced in a study of blood T cell repertoires in COVID-19. The method was immunoSEQ multiplex PCR; TCRdb's version includes in-frame clones alone and lacks a portion of them. The data contain roughly 140,000 clones, about 88% of them singletons. The sequencing sample was made of PBMCs or T cells enriched from blood (not recorded which). The receptor set was obtained from a man aged 50-60 years who had recovered from COVID-19.

The J gene is TRBJ1-5, the V gene TRBV9; 8 bases align to TRBD1. Trimming took 4 bases from V and 2 from J; bases not matched to a gene: 5. The CDR3 runs to 15 residues. Germline values: CDR1 SGDLS, CDR2 YYNGEE. CDR3 sequence: CASSPGGQGNQPQHF. The CDR3 bases are TGTGCCAGCAGCCCTGGGGGACAGGGCAATCAGCCCCAGCATTTT.

The V gene is TRBV18, the J gene TRBJ2-1, with D possibly TRBD2 on 7 matching bases. Per germline, CDR1 KGHSH and CDR2 LQKENI. Trimming removed 2 bases at V and 2 bases at J, with 13 bases between. The CDR3 extends over 16 amino acids. CDR3 region: CASSPRGGGTYNEQFF. In nucleotides, the CDR3 is TGTGCCAGCTCACCAAGGGGGGGCGGGACCTACAATGAGCAGTTCTTC.

The CDR3 bases are TGCGCCAGCAGCCCAGGGGGACAGAGGGGGAATGAAAAACTGTTTTTT. Translating gives CASSPGGQRGNEKLFF. This rearrangement joins TRBV5-1 to TRBJ1-4; TRBD1 aligns across 7 bases. The length of the CDR3 is 16 residues. The trim removed 4 bases at V and 5 bases at J, leaving 11 bases unmatched. Germline V lookup: CDR1 SGHRS, CDR2 YFSETQ.

The chain joins TRBV5-6 to TRBJ1-2, with TRBD1 matching over 9 bases. Germline values: CDR1 SGHDT, CDR2 YYEEEE. The CDR3 has 13 residues. J lost 7 bases, V lost 4 bases, and 5 bases had no gene match. CDR3 sequence: CASSPRDRAGYTF. In DNA, the CDR3 is TGTGCCAGCAGCCCTCGGGACAGGGCTGGCTACACCTTC.

This clone appeared a single time. This chain connects TRBV5-1 to TRBJ1-1; tentatively, D is TRBD1 (5 bases). The germline V gene has CDR1 SGHRS and CDR2 YFSETQ. Trimming stripped 4 bases from V and 1 base from J, with 11 bases between. This CDR3 region has 14 residues. CDR3 nucleotides: TGCGCCAGCAGCCCACAGACAGCGAACACTGAAGCTTTCTTT. Amino acids: CASSPQTANTEAFF.

This clone occurred once. The V and J genes are TRBV3-1 (or the pseudogene TRBV3-2) and TRBJ2-1; 7 bases are a match to TRBD2. With 0 bases clipped from V and 4 bases from J, the junction kept 9 bases outside the gene matches. Germline assignment: CDR1 LGHDT and CDR2 YNNKEL (reference sequence). This CDR3 has 17 amino acids. This chain's CDR3 is CASSQDRSSGFYNEQFF. The CDR3 nucleotides are TGTGCCAGCAGCCAAGATCGATCTAGCGGATTTTACAATGAGCAGTTCTTC.

The chain combines TRBV6-1 with TRBJ1-4; tentative D call: TRBD1 (5 bases). Germline V gives CDR1 MNHNS, CDR2 SASEGT. The germline V and J ends were trimmed by 2 bases and 7 bases, with 11 bases remaining between them. The CDR3 contains 14 residues. The CDR3 is CASSETGASEKLFF. The CDR3 coding sequence is TGTGCCAGCAGTGAAACTGGGGCTAGTGAAAAACTGTTTTTT.

V usage is TRBV7-9 and J usage is TRBJ1-6; possibly TRBD1 for D (6 bases). The CDR3 is 17 amino acids. Trimming removed 1 base from V and 12 bases from J, with 22 bases in between. Looked up from germline, CDR1 is SEHNR and CDR2 is FQNEAQ (reference sequence). The CDR3 bases are TGTGCCAGCAGCTTAGGGGGGACACGGCTCCAAGTGATACCCCTCCACTTT. It specifies CASSLGGTRLQVIPLHF.

The genes are TRBV11-3 and TRBJ2-3; TRBD2 matches 12 bases. CDR1 SGHNT and CDR2 YENEEA come from the germline V gene. This CDR3 has 16 amino acids. The V gene end was trimmed by 4 bases and the J gene end by 2 bases; junction bases not matched to a gene: 4. CDR3 DNA: TGTGCCAGCAGCTACCGACTAGCGGGGGACACAGATACGCAGTATTTT. Protein sequence: CASSYRLAGDTDTQYF.

This chain connects TRBV3-1 (or the pseudogene TRBV3-2) to TRBJ2-2, with 7 nucleotides matching TRBD1. J gave up 2 bases and V 4 bases, and 4 bases lay outside the gene matches. Germline V gene data show CDR1 as LGHDT and CDR2 as YNNKEL (reference sequence). The CDR3 has 15 residues. The CDR3: CASSPGQINTGELFF. The CDR3 DNA reads TGTGCCAGCAGCCCGGGACAGATTAACACCGGGGAGCTGTTTTTT.